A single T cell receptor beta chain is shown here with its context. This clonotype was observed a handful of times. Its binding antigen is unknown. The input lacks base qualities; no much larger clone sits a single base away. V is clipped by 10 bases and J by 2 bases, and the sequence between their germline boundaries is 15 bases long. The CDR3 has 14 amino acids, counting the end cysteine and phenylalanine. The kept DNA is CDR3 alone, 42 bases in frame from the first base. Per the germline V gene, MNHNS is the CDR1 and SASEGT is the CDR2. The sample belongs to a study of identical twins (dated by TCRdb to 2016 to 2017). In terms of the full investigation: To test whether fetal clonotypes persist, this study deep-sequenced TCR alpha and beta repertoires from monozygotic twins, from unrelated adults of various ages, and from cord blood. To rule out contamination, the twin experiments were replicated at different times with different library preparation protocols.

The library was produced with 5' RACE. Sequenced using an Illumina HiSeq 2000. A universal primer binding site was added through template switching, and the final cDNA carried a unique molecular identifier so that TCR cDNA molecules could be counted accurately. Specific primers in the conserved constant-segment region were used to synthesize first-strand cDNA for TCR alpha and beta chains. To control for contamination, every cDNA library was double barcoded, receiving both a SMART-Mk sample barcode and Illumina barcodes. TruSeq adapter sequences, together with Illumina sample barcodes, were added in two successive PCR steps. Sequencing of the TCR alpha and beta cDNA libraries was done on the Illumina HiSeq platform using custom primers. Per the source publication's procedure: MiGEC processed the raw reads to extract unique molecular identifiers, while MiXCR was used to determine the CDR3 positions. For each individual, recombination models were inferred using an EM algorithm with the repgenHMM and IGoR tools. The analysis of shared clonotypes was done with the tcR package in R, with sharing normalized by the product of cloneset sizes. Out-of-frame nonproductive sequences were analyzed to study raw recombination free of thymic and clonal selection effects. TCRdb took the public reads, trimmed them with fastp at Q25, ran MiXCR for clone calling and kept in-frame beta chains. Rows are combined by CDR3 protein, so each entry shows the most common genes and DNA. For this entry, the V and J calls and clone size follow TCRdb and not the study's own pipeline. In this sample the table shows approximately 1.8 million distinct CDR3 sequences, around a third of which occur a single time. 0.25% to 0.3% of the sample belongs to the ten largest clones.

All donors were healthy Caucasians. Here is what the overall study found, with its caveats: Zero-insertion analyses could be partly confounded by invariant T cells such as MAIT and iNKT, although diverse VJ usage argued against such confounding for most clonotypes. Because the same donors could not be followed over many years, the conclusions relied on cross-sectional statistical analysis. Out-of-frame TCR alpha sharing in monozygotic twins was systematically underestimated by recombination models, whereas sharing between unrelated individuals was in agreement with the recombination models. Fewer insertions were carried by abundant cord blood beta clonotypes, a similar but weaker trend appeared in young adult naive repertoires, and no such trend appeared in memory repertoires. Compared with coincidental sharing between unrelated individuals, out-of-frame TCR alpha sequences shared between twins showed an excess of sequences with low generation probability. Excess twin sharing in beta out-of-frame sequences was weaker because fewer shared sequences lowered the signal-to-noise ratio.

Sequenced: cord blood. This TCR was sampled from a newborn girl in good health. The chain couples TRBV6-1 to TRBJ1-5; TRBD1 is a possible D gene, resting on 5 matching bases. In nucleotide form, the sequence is TGTGCCACGGGCAGGGTAGGAGGCAATCAGCCCCAGCATTTT. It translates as CATGRVGGNQPQHF.